Each of the 13 T cell receptor beta chains below was sequenced from the same sample in a study of shared clonotypes between healthy human individuals. Some clones are missing from TCRdb's copy, which holds only in-frame ones; the method was immunoSEQ multiplex PCR. Of about 1.5 million clones in the sample, around 95% were seen once. Sequencing was carried out using naive CD4+ T cells sorted from blood. The subset here: CD45RA+ positively selected. These receptors all stem from a man aged 25 to 40 in good health.

This chain joins TRBV6-1 and TRBJ2-2; D is uncertain. V lost 1 base and J lost 2, with 8 bases in between. CDR3 size: 15 residues. CDR1 MNHNS and CDR2 SASEGT come from the germline V gene. DNA for the CDR3: TGTGCCAGCAGTGAAGGAAACCTCAACACCGGGGAGCTGTTTTTT. Amino acids: CASSEGNLNTGELFF.

This chain links TRBV9 with TRBJ2-3; D is uncertain. The CDR3 totals 12 residues. Germline-derived CDR1 and CDR2 are SGDLS and YYNGEE. The V end lost 6 bases, the J end lost 2 bases, and 7 bases lay between the germline ends. Here the CDR3 DNA reads TGTGCCAGCACCGCTGCCACAGATACGCAGTATTTT. It yields the protein CASTAATDTQYF.

The chain carries TRBV19 and TRBJ2-7; 10 nucleotides agree with TRBD2. This CDR3 is 15 amino acids long. The J segment lost 6 bases and the V segment lost 3 bases, leaving 8 bases of the junction unmatched. Germline V gives CDR1 LNHDA, CDR2 SQIVND (reference sequence). In DNA form, the CDR3 reads TGTGCCAGTAGTATTATTTTTAGCGGGAGGCCCGAGCAGTACTTC. Encoded protein: CASSIIFSGRPEQYF. The full variable domain, with the rest looked up from reference TRBV19 and TRBJ2-7, is DGGITQSPKYLFRKEGQNVTLSCEQNLNHDAMYWYRQDPGQGLRLIYYSQIVNDFQKGDIAEGYSVSREKKESFPLTVTSAQKNPTAFYLCASSIIFSGRPEQYFGPGTRLTVT.

The chain employs TRBV5-1 and TRBJ2-1, with 9 bases fitting TRBD1. This CDR3 has 15 residues. The V segment lost 7 bases and the J segment 6 bases; nucleotides outside the gene matches: 11. Germline-derived CDR1 and CDR2 are SGHRS and YFSETQ. For the CDR3, the DNA is TGCGCCAGCTCCCAGACAGGGGGATTAGTCAATGAGCAGTTCTTC. This gives the protein CASSQTGGLVNEQFF. Looking up the rest from reference TRBV5-1 and TRBJ2-1 gives the full variable domain: KAGVTQTPRYLIKTRGQQVTLSCSPISGHRSVSWYQQTPGQGLQFLFEYFSETQRNKGNFPGRFSGRQFSNSRSEMNVSTLELGDSALYLCASSQTGGLVNEQFFGPGTRLTVL.

This clone was recorded only once. J is TRBJ1-5 and V is TRBV21-1. TRBV21-1 counts as a pseudogene. This CDR3 is 14 amino acids long. The CDR3 DNA is TGTGCCAGCAGCTCCCTTGATCGGGATCAGCCCCAGCATTTT. Its translation is CASSSLDRDQPQHF.

This chain connects TRBV5-6 to TRBJ1-1, with 9 bases that match TRBD1. This CDR3 contains 18 residues. Germline V CDR1 and CDR2: SGHDT, YYEEEE. Trimming removed 3 bases from V and 2 bases from J; junction bases left unmatched: 14. CDR3 amino acids: CASSSLGQGPALNTEAFF. The CDR3 region has the DNA TGTGCCAGCAGCTCCCTCGGACAGGGGCCCGCACTAAACACTGAAGCTTTCTTT.

J is TRBJ1-1 and V is TRBV10-3; tentative D call: TRBD1 (5 bases). The CDR3 spans 13 residues. Germline V CDR1 and CDR2: ENHRY, SYGVKD. Trimming left V 10 bases short and J 4 bases short, with 16 bases between. DNA for the CDR3: TGTGCCACCTTGGACAAGGACGGCACTGAAGCTTTCTTT. Its translation: CATLDKDGTEAFF.

The chain has TRBV7-2 and TRBJ2-7; 8 bases are a match to TRBD1. CDR1 is SGHTA, CDR2 FQGNSA, per germline. The trim removed 4 bases at V and 2 bases at J, leaving 7 bases unmatched. The CDR3 sequence is 15 residues long. Written as DNA, the CDR3 is TGTGCCAGCAGCTCACCGGGACAGGCCACCTACGAGCAGTACTTC. This gives the protein CASSSPGQATYEQYF.

The chain uses TRBV6-5 and TRBJ2-7; TRBD1 agrees at 7 bases. This CDR3 comprises 15 residues. Per the germline V gene, CDR1 is MNHEY and CDR2 is SVGAGI. The junction had 13 bases not matched to a gene; V was cut back by 8 bases and J by 3 bases. The DNA of the CDR3 is TGTGCCAGCCACCCCTTTAAGGGGGCAAGCTACGAGCAGTACTTC. Translation gives CASHPFKGASYEQYF.

Note on this clone: A read error may produce the germline difference seen at one junction end. The chain is built from TRBV11-2 and TRBJ2-3; D might be TRBD2 (6 bases). The germline gives CDR1 SGHAT, CDR2 FQNNGV. This CDR3 spans 14 amino acids. The CDR3, as DNA: TGTGCCAACAGCTTAGATCATCGGGACTATACGCAGTATTTT. This gives the protein CANSLDHRDYTQYF.

This clone was seen a few times. V is TRBV2 and J is TRBJ2-7; D remains unclear. Germline V lookup: CDR1 SNHLY, CDR2 FYNNEI. The CDR3 contains 12 residues. V lost 7 bases and J 6 bases, leaving 13 bases between the germline ends. CDR3: CASTVGMGEQYF. Written as DNA, the CDR3 is TGTGCCAGCACTGTGGGCATGGGCGAGCAGTACTTC.

The chain has TRBV7-2 and TRBJ1-3; 8 bases line up with TRBD1. Looked up from germline, CDR1 is SGHTA and CDR2 is FQGNSA. Unmatched junction bases numbered 12, after V lost 2 bases and J lost 3 bases. CDR3 size: 18 residues. The CDR3 loop reads CASSLRRAGGAYGNTIYF. In nucleotides, the CDR3 is TGTGCCAGCAGCTTAAGGAGGGCAGGGGGCGCGTATGGAAACACCATATATTTT.

CDR3 protein: CASSPLGQDNEQFF. CDR3 sequence (DNA): TGTGCCAGCTCACCGCTCGGACAGGACAATGAGCAGTTCTTC. The chain is built from TRBV18 and TRBJ2-1; 7 nucleotides align to TRBD1. This CDR3 region has 14 residues. V gave up 3 bases and J gave up 5 bases; unmatched junction bases: 4. Germline assignment: CDR1 KGHSH and CDR2 LQKENI.